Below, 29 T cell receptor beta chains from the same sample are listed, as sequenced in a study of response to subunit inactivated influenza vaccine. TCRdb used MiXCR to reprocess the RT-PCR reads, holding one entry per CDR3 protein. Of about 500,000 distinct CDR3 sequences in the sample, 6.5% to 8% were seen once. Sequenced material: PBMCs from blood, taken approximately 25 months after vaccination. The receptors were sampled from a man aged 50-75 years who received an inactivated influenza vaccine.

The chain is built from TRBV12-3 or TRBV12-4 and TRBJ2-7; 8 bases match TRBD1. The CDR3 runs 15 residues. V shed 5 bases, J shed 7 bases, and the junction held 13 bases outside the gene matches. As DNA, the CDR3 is TGTGCCAGCAGTCCCGCGGACAGGGACTTTGGGGAGCAGTACTTC. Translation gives CASSPADRDFGEQYF.

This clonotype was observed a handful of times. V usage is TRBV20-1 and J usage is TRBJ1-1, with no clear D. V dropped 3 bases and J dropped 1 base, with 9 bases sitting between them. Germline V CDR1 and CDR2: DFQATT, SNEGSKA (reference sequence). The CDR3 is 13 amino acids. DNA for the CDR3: TGCAGTGCTAGTGTACATAGGAACACTGAAGCTTTCTTT. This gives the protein CSASVHRNTEAFF.

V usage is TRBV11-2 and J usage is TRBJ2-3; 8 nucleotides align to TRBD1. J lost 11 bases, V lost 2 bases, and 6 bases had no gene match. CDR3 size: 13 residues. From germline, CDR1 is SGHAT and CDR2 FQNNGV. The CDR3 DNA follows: TGTGCCAGCAGCTTATCCCAGGGGGCTATGCAGTATTTT. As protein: CASSLSQGAMQYF.

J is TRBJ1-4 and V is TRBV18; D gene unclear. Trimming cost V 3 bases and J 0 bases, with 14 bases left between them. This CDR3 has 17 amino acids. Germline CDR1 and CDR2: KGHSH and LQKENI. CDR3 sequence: CASSPTQVMATNEKLFF. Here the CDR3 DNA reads TGTGCCAGCTCACCGACCCAGGTGATGGCAACTAATGAAAAACTGTTTTTT. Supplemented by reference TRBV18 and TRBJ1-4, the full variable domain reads NAGVMQNPRHLVRRRGQEARLRCSPMKGHSHVYWYRQLPEEGLKFMVYLQKENIIDESGMPKERFSAEFPKEGPSILRIQQVVRGDSAAYFCASSPTQVMATNEKLFFGSGTQLSVL.

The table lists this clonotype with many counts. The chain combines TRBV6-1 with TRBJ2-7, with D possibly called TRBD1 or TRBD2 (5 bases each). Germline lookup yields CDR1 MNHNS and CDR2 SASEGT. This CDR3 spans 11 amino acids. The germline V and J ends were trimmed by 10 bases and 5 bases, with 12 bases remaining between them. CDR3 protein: CATQDLDEQYF. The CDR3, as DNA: TGTGCCACACAGGACTTGGACGAGCAGTACTTC.

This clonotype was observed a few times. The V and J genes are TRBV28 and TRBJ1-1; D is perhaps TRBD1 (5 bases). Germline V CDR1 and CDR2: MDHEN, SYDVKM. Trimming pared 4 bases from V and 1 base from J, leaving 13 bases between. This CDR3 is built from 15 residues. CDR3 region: CASSSPGGSNTEAFF. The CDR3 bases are TGTGCCAGCAGTTCCCCGGGGGGTTCGAACACTGAAGCTTTCTTT. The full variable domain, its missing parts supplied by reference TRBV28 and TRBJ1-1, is DVKVTQSSRYLVKRTGEKVFLECVQDMDHENMFWYRQDPGLGLRLIYFSYDVKMKEKGDIPEGYSVSREKKERFSLILESASTNQTSMYLCASSSPGGSNTEAFFGQGTRLTVV.

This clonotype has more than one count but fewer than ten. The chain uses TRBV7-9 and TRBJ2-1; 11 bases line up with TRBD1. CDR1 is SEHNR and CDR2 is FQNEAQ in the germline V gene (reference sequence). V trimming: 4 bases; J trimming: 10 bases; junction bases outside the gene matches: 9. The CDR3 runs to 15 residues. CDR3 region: CASSYPGQGGREQFF. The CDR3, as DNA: TGTGCCAGCAGCTATCCGGGACAGGGGGGACGGGAGCAGTTCTTC.

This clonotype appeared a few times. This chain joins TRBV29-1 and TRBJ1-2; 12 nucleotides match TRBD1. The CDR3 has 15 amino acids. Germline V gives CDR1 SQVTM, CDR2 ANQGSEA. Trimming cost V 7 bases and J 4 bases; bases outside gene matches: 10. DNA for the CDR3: TGCAGCGGGGGTTCCGGGACAGGGGGCGGCTATGGCTACACCTTC. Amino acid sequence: CSGGSGTGGGYGYTF. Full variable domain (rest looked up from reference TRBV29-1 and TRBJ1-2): SAVISQKPSRDICQRGTSLTIQCQVDSQVTMMFWYRQQPGQSLTLIATANQGSEATYESGFVIDKFPISRPNLTFSTLTVSNMSPEDSSIYLCSGGSGTGGGYGYTFGSGTRLTVV.

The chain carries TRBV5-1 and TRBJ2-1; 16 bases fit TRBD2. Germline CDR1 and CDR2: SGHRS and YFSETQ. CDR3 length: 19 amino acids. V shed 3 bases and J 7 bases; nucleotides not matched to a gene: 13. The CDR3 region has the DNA TGCGCCAGCAGCTCCCCGCCCGGGACTAGCGGGAGGGCCGGGAATGAGCAGTTCTTC. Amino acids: CASSSPPGTSGRAGNEQFF.

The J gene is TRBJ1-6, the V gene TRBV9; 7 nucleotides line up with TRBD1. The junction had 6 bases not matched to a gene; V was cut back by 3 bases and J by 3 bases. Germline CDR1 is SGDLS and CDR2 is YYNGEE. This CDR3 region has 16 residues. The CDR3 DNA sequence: TGTGCCAGCAGCGACAGGGGCGAATTCTATAATTCACCCCTCCACTTT. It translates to CASSDRGEFYNSPLHF.

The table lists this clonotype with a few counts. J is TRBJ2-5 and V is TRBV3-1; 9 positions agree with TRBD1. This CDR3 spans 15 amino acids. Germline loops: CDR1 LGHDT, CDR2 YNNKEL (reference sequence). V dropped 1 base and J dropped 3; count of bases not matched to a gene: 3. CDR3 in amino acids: CASSQVGQGKETQYF. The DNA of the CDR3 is TGTGCCAGCAGCCAAGTGGGACAGGGAAAAGAGACCCAGTACTTC.

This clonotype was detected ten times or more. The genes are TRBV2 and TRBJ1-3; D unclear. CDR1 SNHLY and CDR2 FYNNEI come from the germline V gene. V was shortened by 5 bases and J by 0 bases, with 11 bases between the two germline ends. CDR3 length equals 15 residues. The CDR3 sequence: CASSPRKSSGNTIYF. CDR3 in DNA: TGTGCCAGCAGTCCAAGGAAGAGCTCTGGAAACACCATATATTTT. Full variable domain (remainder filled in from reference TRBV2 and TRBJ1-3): EPEVTQTPSHQVTQMGQEVILRCVPISNHLYFYWYRQILGQKVEFLVSFYNNEISEKSEIFDDQFSVERPDGSNFTLKIRSTKLEDSAMYFCASSPRKSSGNTIYFGEGSWLTVV.

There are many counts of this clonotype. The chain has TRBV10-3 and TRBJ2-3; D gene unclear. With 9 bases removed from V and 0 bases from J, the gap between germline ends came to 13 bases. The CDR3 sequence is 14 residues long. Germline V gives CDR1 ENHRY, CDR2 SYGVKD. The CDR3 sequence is CAISTQSSTDTQYF. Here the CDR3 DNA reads TGTGCCATATCGACGCAGTCTAGCACAGATACGCAGTATTTT.

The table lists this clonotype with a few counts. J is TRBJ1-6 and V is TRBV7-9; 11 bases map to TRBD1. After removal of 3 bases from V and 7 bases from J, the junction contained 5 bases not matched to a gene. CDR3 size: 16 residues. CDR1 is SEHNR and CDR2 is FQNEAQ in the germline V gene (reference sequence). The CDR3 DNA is TGTGCCAGCAGCTTTCCGGGACAGGGGGTAAATTCACCCCTCCACTTT. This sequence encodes CASSFPGQGVNSPLHF. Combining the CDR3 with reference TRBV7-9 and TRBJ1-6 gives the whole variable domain DTGVSQNPRHKITKRGQNVTFRCDPISEHNRLYWYRQTLGQGPEFLTYFQNEAQLEKSRLLSDRFSAERPKGSFSTLEIQRTEQGDSAMYLCASSFPGQGVNSPLHFGNGTRLTVT.

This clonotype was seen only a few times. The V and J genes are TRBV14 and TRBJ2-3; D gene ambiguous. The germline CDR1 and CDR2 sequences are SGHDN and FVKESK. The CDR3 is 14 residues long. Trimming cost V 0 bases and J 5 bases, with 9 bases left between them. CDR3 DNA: TGTGCCAGCAGCCAAGAAGGTGCGAAAGATACGCAGTATTTT. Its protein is CASSQEGAKDTQYF.

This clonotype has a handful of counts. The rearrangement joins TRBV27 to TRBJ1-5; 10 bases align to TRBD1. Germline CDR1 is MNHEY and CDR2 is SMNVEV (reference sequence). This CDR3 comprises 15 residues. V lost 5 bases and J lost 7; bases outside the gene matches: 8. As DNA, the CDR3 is TGTGCCAGCAGTCCGGGACAGGGGCCGGGGCAGCCCCAGCATTTT. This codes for CASSPGQGPGQPQHF.

The CDR3 spells CATSRPRDNSYEQYF. Written as DNA, the CDR3 is TGTGCCACCAGCAGACCCCGGGACAACTCCTACGAGCAGTACTTC. This rearrangement joins TRBV15 to TRBJ2-7, with D perhaps matching TRBD1 (6 bases). This CDR3 is built from 15 residues. Deletions cut 2 bases from V and 0 bases from J, with 11 bases between. The germline gives CDR1 LNHNV, CDR2 YYDKDF (reference sequence).

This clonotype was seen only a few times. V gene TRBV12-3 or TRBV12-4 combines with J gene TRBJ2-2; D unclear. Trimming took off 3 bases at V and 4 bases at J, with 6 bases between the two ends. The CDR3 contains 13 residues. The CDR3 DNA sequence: TGTGCCAGCAGTTTCTGGAGCACCGGGGAGCTGTTTTTT. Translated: CASSFWSTGELFF.

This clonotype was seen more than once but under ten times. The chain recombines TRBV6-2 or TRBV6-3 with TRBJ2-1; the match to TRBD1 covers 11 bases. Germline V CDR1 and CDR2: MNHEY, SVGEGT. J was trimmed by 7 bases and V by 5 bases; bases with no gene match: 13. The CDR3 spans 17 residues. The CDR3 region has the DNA TGTGCCAGCAGTCCTCAACTTGGACAGGGGGCGTTTAATGAGCAGTTCTTC. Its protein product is CASSPQLGQGAFNEQFF.

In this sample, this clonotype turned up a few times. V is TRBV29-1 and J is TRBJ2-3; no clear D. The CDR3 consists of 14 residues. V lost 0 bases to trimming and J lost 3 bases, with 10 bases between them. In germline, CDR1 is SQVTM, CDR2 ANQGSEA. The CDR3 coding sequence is TGCAGCGTTGAAGATCGTCTGGGTACAGATACGCAGTATTTT. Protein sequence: CSVEDRLGTDTQYF.

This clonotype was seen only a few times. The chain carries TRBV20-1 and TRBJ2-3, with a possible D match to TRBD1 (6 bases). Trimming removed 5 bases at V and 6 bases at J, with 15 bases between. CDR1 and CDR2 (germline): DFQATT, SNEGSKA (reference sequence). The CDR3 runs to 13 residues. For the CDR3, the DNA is TGCAGTGCTCCCGGGACACTGGGGGATACGCAGTATTTT. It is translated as CSAPGTLGDTQYF.

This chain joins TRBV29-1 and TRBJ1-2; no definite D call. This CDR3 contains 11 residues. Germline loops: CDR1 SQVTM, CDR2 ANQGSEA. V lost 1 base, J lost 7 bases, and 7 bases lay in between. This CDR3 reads CSVEVVFGYTF. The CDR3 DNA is TGCAGCGTTGAAGTAGTCTTTGGCTACACCTTC. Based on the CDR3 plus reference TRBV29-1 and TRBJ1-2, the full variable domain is SAVISQKPSRDICQRGTSLTIQCQVDSQVTMMFWYRQQPGQSLTLIATANQGSEATYESGFVIDKFPISRPNLTFSTLTVSNMSPEDSSIYLCSVEVVFGYTFGSGTRLTVV.

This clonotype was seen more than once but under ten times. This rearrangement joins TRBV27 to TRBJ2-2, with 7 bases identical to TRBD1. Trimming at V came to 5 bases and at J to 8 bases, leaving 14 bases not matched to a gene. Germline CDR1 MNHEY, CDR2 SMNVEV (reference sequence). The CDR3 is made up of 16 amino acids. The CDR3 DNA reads TGTGCCAGCAGTCTACGACAGGGACGCATGGGTGGGGAGCTGTTTTTT. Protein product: CASSLRQGRMGGELFF.

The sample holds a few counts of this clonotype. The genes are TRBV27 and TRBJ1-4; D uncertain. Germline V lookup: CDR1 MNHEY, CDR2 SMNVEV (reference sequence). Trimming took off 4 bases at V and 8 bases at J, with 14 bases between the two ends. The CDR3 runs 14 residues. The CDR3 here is CASSSITRGEKLFF. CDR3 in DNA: TGTGCCAGCAGTTCCATCACCCGCGGGGAAAAACTGTTTTTT. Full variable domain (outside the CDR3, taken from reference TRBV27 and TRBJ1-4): EAQVTQNPRYLITVTGKKLTVTCSQNMNHEYMSWYRQDPGLGLRQIYYSMNVEVTDKGDVPEGYKVSRKEKRNFPLILESPSPNQTSLYFCASSSITRGEKLFFGSGTQLSVL.

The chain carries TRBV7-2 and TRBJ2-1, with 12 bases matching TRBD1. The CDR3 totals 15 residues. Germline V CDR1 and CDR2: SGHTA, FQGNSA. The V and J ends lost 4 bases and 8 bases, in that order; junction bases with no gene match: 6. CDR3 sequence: CASSSGTGGGDEQFF. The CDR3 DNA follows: TGTGCCAGCAGCTCCGGGACAGGGGGCGGCGATGAGCAGTTCTTC.

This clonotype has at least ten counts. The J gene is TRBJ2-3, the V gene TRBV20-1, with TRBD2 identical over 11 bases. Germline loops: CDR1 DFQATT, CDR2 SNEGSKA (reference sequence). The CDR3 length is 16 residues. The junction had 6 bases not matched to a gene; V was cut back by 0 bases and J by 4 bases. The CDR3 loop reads CSARDSGRAKADTQYF. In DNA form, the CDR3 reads TGCAGTGCTAGAGATAGCGGGAGGGCCAAAGCAGATACGCAGTATTTT.

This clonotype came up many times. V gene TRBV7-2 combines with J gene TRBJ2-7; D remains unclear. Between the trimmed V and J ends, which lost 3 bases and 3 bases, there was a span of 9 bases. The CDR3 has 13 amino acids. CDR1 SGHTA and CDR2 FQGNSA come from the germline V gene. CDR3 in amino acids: CASSFKGGYEQYF. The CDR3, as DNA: TGTGCCAGCAGCTTTAAAGGCGGCTACGAGCAGTACTTC.

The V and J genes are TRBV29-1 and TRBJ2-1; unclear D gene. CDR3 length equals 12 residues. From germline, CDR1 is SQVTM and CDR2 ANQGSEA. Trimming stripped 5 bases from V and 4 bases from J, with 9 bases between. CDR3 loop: CSVSDPYNEQFF. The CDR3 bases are TGCAGCGTTAGTGACCCTTACAATGAGCAGTTCTTC.

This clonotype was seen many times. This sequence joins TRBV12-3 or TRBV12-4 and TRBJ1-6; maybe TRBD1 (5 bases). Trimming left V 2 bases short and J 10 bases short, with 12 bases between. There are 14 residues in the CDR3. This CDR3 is CASSLRGLRSPLHF. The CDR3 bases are TGTGCCAGCAGTTTAAGGGGCTTGAGGTCACCCCTCCACTTT.